This TCR beta chain was recorded in a study of read filtering for tumor transcriptome and immune sequencing. Study overall: R-ISS stage counts were 8 or 9 for I, approximately 15 for II, six or seven for III. Study results and limitations: Sorted CD138-negative bone marrow cells were not purified T cells. IR-seq and RNA-seq agreed better without single-read clonotypes.

This clonotype was observed at least ten times. The target antigen is unknown. This CDR3 is missing its conserved last phenylalanine or tryptophan, likely due to a read error. Germline V gene sequence: CDR1 MNHNS, CDR2 SASEGT. V dropped 2 bases and J dropped 11 bases, with 15 bases sitting between them. The CDR3 runs to 13 residues. This library used roughly 400 ng RNA and molecular barcoded adaptors spanning alpha/delta and beta/gamma chains. Each CDR3 protein gets one entry after TCRdb re-called the reads with MiXCR. This repertoire shows fewer than 45,000 distinct CDR3 sequences, 13% found once; its top ten account for about 30%. Every patient had bone marrow sampled while the disease was active.

The sequence came from a donor aged 40 or older with multiple myeloma. The chain uses TRBV6-1 and TRBJ1-1, with a weak D call TRBD1 (5 bases). The sequenced sample was a population of CD138-negative cells sorted from bone marrow. The CDR3 spells CASSEYGGEKAFL. The CDR3 bases are TGTGCCAGCAGTGAATATGGGGGGGAGAAGGCTTTCCTT.